This TCR beta chain was retrieved from a study of neurological immune-mediated disorders. This clonotype has at least ten counts. The antigen is undetermined. MiXCR was run by TCRdb on the 5' RACE reads, yielding one entry per CDR3 protein. This table holds roughly 70,000 distinct CDR3 sequences, around 3.9% found once. The CDR3 is 12 amino acids. Germline values: CDR1 DFQATT, CDR2 SNEGSKA (reference sequence). V lost 5 bases and J 6 bases, leaving 14 bases between the germline ends. Findings of the study overall: No expanded-clone CDR3 amino acid sequence recurred across subjects, suggesting private TCR-beta repertoires. One related-CDR3 cluster, which may be a signature, held the repertoires of 18 of 34 multiple sclerosis patients after phylogenetic grouping.

The chain combines TRBV20-1 with TRBJ2-7; no definite D call. The sequenced sample was PBMCs. This TCR came from a man aged 25-40 years with multiple sclerosis. Written as DNA, the CDR3 is TGCAGTGCTCGAACCTCGGAACGCGAGCAGTACTTC. It translates to CSARTSEREQYF.